Below are 16 T cell receptor beta chains sequenced from a single sample in a study of PD-L1 blockade in urothelial cancer. Time point denoted: peripheral blood 6 weeks after treatment start. TCRdb's table, derived via immunoSEQ multiplex PCR, lists solely in-frame clones and lacks some. The repertoire includes 23,000 or so clones, roughly 85% of them detected once, and 1.6% sits in the top ten. Sequenced here: PBMCs, sampled around atezolizumab (anti-PD-L1) treatment. The receptors originated from a man in his 70s with urothelial cancer.

Details on this clone: Other DNA sequences from this sample encode an identical CDR3 as well. V is TRBV27 and J is TRBJ1-5; a possible D gene is TRBD1 (6 bases). Germline V gene data show CDR1 as MNHEY and CDR2 as SMNVEV (reference sequence). The CDR3 totals 14 residues. The V end lost 4 bases, the J end lost 6 bases, and 13 bases lay between the germline ends. DNA of the CDR3: TGTGCCAGCAGTTCGGACCGAGGGGGTCAGCCCCAGCATTTT. Protein sequence: CASSSDRGGQPQHF.

V gene TRBV4-3 combines with J gene TRBJ2-7; 8 bases fit TRBD1. V gave up 0 bases and J gave up 3 bases; unmatched junction bases: 7. This CDR3 contains 16 residues. Germline CDR1 reads LGHNA; CDR2 reads YSLEER. The CDR3 nucleotides read TGCGCCAGCAGCCAAGATGGCGACAGGGGATTCTACGAGCAGTACTTC. Protein: CASSQDGDRGFYEQYF.

The chain links TRBV12-2 to TRBJ2-5; TRBD2 reflects the table's D call only, with no check against the DNA. TRBV12-2 is a pseudogene locus. The CDR3 has 16 amino acids. The CDR3 sequence: CASRPTSGPWKETQYF. The CDR3 DNA follows: TGTGCAAGTCGCCCTACTAGCGGACCGTGGAAAGAGACCCAGTACTTC.

The gene calls are TRBV15 and TRBJ2-1; TRBD2 aligns across 12 bases. Germline CDR1 and CDR2: LNHNV and YYDKDF (reference sequence). Germline trimming cut 3 bases from V and 5 bases from J; bases unmatched to any gene: 2. The CDR3 extends over 15 amino acids. Here the CDR3 reads CATSSGLAGHNEQFF. In DNA, the CDR3 is TGTGCCACCAGCAGCGGACTAGCGGGGCACAATGAGCAGTTCTTC.

The chain employs TRBV2 and TRBJ2-1; the match to TRBD2 covers 9 bases. The V and J ends lost 7 bases and 2 bases, in that order; junction bases with no gene match: 3. The CDR3 totals 14 residues. Germline assignment: CDR1 SNHLY and CDR2 FYNNEI. DNA for the CDR3: TGTGCCAGCACAGTAGCGGGGGCCTACAATGAGCAGTTCTTC. This translates into CASTVAGAYNEQFF. The variable domain in full, completed from reference TRBV2 and TRBJ2-1, reads EPEVTQTPSHQVTQMGQEVILRCVPISNHLYFYWYRQILGQKVEFLVSFYNNEISEKSEIFDDQFSVERPDGSNFTLKIRSTKLEDSAMYFCASTVAGAYNEQFFGPGTRLTVL.

The genes are TRBV18 and TRBJ1-1; 9 bases agree with TRBD1. V lost 3 bases and J lost 5; bases outside the gene matches: 7. CDR3 size: 15 residues. Germline CDR1 KGHSH, CDR2 LQKENI. CDR3 loop: CASSPEQGAGTEAFF. As DNA, the CDR3 is TGTGCCAGCTCACCTGAACAGGGGGCAGGGACTGAAGCTTTCTTT.

This clone has only a few counts. The rearrangement uses TRBV6-5 and TRBJ1-4; TRBD1 matches 7 bases. J lost 5 bases, V lost 6 bases, and 3 bases had no gene match. This CDR3 is built from 13 residues. CDR1 and CDR2 from the germline V gene are MNHEY and SVGAGI. In nucleotides, the CDR3 is TGTGCCAGCAGCGGCAGGGGGAATGAAAAACTGTTTTTT. As protein: CASSGRGNEKLFF.

The chain recombines TRBV19 with TRBJ2-1; 12 positions match TRBD2. The CDR3 sequence is 16 residues long. After removal of 3 bases from V and 9 bases from J, the junction contained 9 bases not matched to a gene. Germline assignment: CDR1 LNHDA and CDR2 SQIVND (reference sequence). Written as DNA, the CDR3 is TGTGCCAGTAGTATCCTGACTAGCGGGAGTAAGGGTGAGCAGTTCTTC. As protein: CASSILTSGSKGEQFF.

In its sample, this clone was seen a few times. The V call is TRBV4-3, the J call TRBJ2-1; D gene ambiguous. This CDR3 contains 13 residues. V lost 3 bases and J lost 8, with 11 bases in between. CDR1 is LGHNA and CDR2 is YSLEER in the germline V gene. The CDR3 spells CASSQAPMDEQFF. The CDR3 DNA is TGCGCCAGCAGCCAGGCCCCGATGGATGAGCAGTTCTTC.

The J gene is TRBJ1-2, the V gene TRBV5-1; D gene uncertain. V dropped 5 bases and J dropped 5 bases, with 10 bases sitting between them. Per the germline V gene, CDR1 is SGHRS and CDR2 is YFSETQ. The CDR3 is made up of 12 amino acids. The CDR3: CASSSRLYGYTF. CDR3 in DNA: TGCGCCAGCAGTTCCCGACTTTATGGCTACACCTTC.

The chain recombines TRBV28 with TRBJ1-5; maybe TRBD1 (5 bases). Trimming removed 3 bases from V and 6 bases from J, with 12 bases in between. In germline, CDR1 is MDHEN, CDR2 SYDVKM. The CDR3 is 14 residues long. CDR3 loop: CASSFAGNGQPQHF. The CDR3 DNA follows: TGTGCCAGCAGTTTCGCAGGGAACGGTCAGCCCCAGCATTTT.

CDR3 residues: CAWSAGTAYNEQFF. The CDR3 region has the DNA TGTGCCTGGAGCGCAGGGACAGCGTACAATGAGCAGTTCTTC. The rearrangement joins TRBV30 to TRBJ2-1, with 7 bases that match TRBD1. The ends lost 3 bases at V and 4 bases at J; junction bases unmatched: 6. CDR1 GTSNPN and CDR2 SVGIG come from the germline V gene (reference sequence). The CDR3 covers 14 residues.

The sample holds one count of this clone. The V and J genes are TRBV27 and TRBJ2-2, with D maybe TRBD1 (5 bases). The CDR3 extends over 15 amino acids. Germline V gives CDR1 MNHEY, CDR2 SMNVEV (reference sequence). The V end was cut by 2 bases, the J end by 6 bases, with 13 bases between. CDR3 loop: CASSLGARLAGELFF. CDR3 nucleotide sequence: TGTGCCAGCAGTTTAGGGGCCCGGTTGGCCGGGGAGCTGTTTTTT.

The chain carries TRBV14 and TRBJ2-5; TRBD2 matches at 15 bases. The trim removed 1 base at V and 2 bases at J, leaving 2 bases unmatched. Germline-derived CDR1 and CDR2 are SGHDN and FVKESK. This CDR3 comprises 17 residues. In DNA form, the CDR3 reads TGTGCCAGCAGCCAAGGGACTAGCGGGAGGGGACAAGAGACCCAGTACTTC. It yields the protein CASSQGTSGRGQETQYF.

The CDR3: CATSRSSGRRTDTQYF. The CDR3 DNA reads TGTGCCACCAGCAGGTCTAGCGGGAGAAGGACAGATACGCAGTATTTT. The chain uses TRBV15 and TRBJ2-3, with 10 bases that match TRBD2. Germline values: CDR1 LNHNV, CDR2 YYDKDF (reference sequence). The CDR3 is 16 residues long. Trimming took 3 bases from V and 3 from J; bases not matched to a gene: 6.

V gene TRBV4-3 combines with J gene TRBJ2-2, with 9 bases that match TRBD2. Germline trimming cut 0 bases from V and 8 bases from J; bases unmatched to any gene: 10. The CDR3 runs 17 residues. Germline V CDR1 and CDR2: LGHNA, YSLEER. The CDR3 region has the DNA TGCGCCAGCAGCCAAGATCCGGGGCTAGCGGGAAAAGGGGAGCTGTTTTTT. Its protein product is CASSQDPGLAGKGELFF.